This T cell receptor (beta chain) was found in a study of Ad26.COV2.S vaccination and SARS-CoV-2 variants. V was clipped by 8 bases and J by 3 bases, with 6 bases between them. The length of the CDR3 is 11 residues. Germline CDR1 reads MNHNY; CDR2 reads SVGAGI (reference sequence). Documented treatment: some 19 received Ad26.COV2.S at low or high dose, single or two shots; about 5 received placebo; per-sample allocation not given. Samples came from day 63 after the first vaccine or placebo injection. Data came from immunoSEQ multiplex PCR; TCRdb stores just in-frame clones and leaves some out. The sample includes a few hundred thousand clones, approximately 87% of them seen just once.

The origin of this receptor is a person aged 18-60 years who received the Ad26.COV2.S COVID-19 vaccine or a placebo. This sequence joins TRBV6-6 and TRBJ2-3; no firm D call. The sample consisted of peripheral blood, taken in a trial of Ad26.COV2.S vaccine versus placebo. The CDR3 DNA is TGTGCCAGCTGGGGAACAGATACGCAGTATTTT. Protein: CASWGTDTQYF.